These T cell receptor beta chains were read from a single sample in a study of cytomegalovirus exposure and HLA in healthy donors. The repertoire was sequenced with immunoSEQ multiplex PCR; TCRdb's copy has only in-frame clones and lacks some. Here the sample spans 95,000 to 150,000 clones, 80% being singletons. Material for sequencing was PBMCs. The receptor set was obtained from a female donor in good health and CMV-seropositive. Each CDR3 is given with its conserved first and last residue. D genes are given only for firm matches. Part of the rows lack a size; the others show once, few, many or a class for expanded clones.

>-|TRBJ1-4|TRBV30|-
TGTGCCTGGAGGGGGCTCTCCGGGGAAAAACTGTTTTTT
CAWRGLSGEKLFF
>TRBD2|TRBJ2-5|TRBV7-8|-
TGTGCCAGCAGCTTAGGGTCGGCGGGGGGGCAAGAGACCCAGTACTTC
CASSLGSAGGQETQYF
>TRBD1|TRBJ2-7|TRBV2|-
TGTGCCAGCATGGACAGGCTAAAAATCTTCTCCTACGAGCAGTACTTC
CASMDRLKIFSYEQYF
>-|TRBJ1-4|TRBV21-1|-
TGTGCCAGCATCCTAAACCAGGGAAAGAGGGAAAAACTGTTTTTT
CASILNQGKREKLFF
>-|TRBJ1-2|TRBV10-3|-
TGTGCCATCAGTGAGTCGGCCGAAAACTATGGCTACACCTTC
CAISESAENYGYTF
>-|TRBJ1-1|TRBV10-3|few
TGTGCCTCGGGAGGGCAGGAGAACACTGAAGCTTTCTTT
CASGGQENTEAFF
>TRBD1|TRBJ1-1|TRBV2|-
TGTGCCAGCAGACCCACCGGGACAGATACCACTGAAGCTTTCTTT
CASRPTGTDTTEAFF
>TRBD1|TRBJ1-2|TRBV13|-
TGTGCCAGCAGCAGGGACAGGTATGGCTACACCTTC
CASSRDRYGYTF
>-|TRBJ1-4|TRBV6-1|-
TGTGCCAGCAGGTCGGCAGGATTGAATGAAAAACTGTTTTTT
CASRSAGLNEKLFF
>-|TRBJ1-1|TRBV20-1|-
TGCAGTGCAGAGAGCGTCGAAGCTTTCTTT
CSAESVEAFF
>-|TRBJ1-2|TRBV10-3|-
TGTGCCATTCTTGCAAACAGGGATAGTAACTATGGCTACACCTTC
CAILANRDSNYGYTF
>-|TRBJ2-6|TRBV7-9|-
TGTGCCAGCAGCTTATTTCTGGGGCAGGCCTCTGGGGCCAACGTCCTGACTTTC
CASSLFLGQASGANVLTF
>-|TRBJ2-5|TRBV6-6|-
TGTGCCAGCTCCGGAGGGGTCCAAGAGACCCAGTACTTC
CASSGGVQETQYF
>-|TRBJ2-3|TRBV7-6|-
TGTGCCAGCAGCTTAGGACAGAACACAGATACGCAGTATTTT
CASSLGQNTDTQYF
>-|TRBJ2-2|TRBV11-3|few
TGTGCCAGCAGCTTAGCTTCCACCGGGGAGCTGTTTTTT
CASSLASTGELFF
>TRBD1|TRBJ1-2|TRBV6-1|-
TGTGCCAGCACCGAAAGGGACAGGCTACCGTCCTTC
CASTERDRLPSF
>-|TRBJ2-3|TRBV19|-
TGTGCCAGTAGTGGGTTAGCGGGCACAGATACGCAGTATTTT
CASSGLAGTDTQYF
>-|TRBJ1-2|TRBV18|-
TGTGCCAGCTCACCCCCGGGGAGGCCCCATGGCTACACCTTC
CASSPPGRPHGYTF
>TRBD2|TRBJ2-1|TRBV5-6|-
TGTGCCAGCAGCCTTTCTAGCGGGGGAATGGGTGAGCAGTTCTTC
CASSLSSGGMGEQFF
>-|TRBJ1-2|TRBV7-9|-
TGTGCCAGCATCCCTTCGGGGGGATACTATGGCTACACCTTC
CASIPSGGYYGYTF
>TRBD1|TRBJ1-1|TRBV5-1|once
TGCGCCAGCAGCGTACAGGGGGCGAACACTGAAGCTTTCTTT
CASSVQGANTEAFF
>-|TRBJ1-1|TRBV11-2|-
TGTGCCAGCAGCTGGGGAGGGGGGAACACTGAAGCTTTCTTT
CASSWGGGNTEAFF
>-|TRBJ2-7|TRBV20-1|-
TGCAGTGCTAGGACAGCCTACGAGCAGTACTTC
CSARTAYEQYF
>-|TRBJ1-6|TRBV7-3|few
TGTGCCAGCAGCCACCGATCAGGGAATAATAAATATAATTCACCCCTCCACTTT
CASSHRSGNNKYNSPLHF
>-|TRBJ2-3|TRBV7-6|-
TGTGCCAGCAGCGACCGGGACTTAACAGATACGCAGTATTTT
CASSDRDLTDTQYF
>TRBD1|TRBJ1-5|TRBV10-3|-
TGTGCCATCAGTGGGGAGGGGACAGGGCCCCAGCCCCAGCATTTT
CAISGEGTGPQPQHF
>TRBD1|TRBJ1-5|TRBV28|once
TGTGCCAGCAGTTTTCTTAAGGTGACAGGGTACAATCAGCCCCAGCATTTT
CASSFLKVTGYNQPQHF
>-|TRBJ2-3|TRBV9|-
TGTGCCAGCAGCGTGACAGGTTCTAGCACAGATACGCAGTATTTT
CASSVTGSSTDTQYF
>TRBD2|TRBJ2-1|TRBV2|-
TGTGCCAGCAGAGGGACTAGCGGGGGCGATGAGCAGTTCTTC
CASRGTSGGDEQFF
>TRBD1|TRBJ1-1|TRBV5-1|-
TGCGCCAGCAGCCCCCGGACAGGGGGCGCGGGTGAAGCTTTCTTT
CASSPRTGGAGEAFF
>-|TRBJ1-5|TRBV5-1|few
TGCGCCAGCAGCTTGGAGGGACAAATTAATCAGCCCCAGCATTTT
CASSLEGQINQPQHF
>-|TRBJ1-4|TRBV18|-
TGTGCCAGCTCACCACCAGGAAGGGGGGGTGAAAAACTGTTTTTT
CASSPPGRGGEKLFF
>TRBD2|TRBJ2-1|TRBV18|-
TGTGCCAGCTCACGCGGACTAGCGGGGGGGTACAATGAGCAGTTCTTC
CASSRGLAGGYNEQFF
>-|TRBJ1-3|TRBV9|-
TGTGCCAGCCAGGGTGGTAACACCATATATTTT
CASQGGNTIYF
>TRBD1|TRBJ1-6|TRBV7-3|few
TGTGCCAGCAGCTTAACGGCAGGGGGCGCACATTCACCCCTCCACTTT
CASSLTAGGAHSPLHF
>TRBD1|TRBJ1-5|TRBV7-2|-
TGTGCCAGCAGCTTACGGACAGGGCCTAATCAGCCCCAGCATTTT
CASSLRTGPNQPQHF